This T cell receptor (beta chain) is drawn from a study of blood T cell repertoires in COVID-19. Germline V gene lookup returns CDR1 MNHNY and CDR2 SVGAGI (reference sequence). V lost 2 bases to trimming and J lost 5 bases; unmatched junction nucleotides: 2. The CDR3 has 13 residues. Source study methods: Amplification of reference gene primers was used by the study to estimate nucleated cell counts. TCRdb keeps only in-frame clones here, not all; method: immunoSEQ multiplex PCR. D and trimming come from the DNA, and the V and J calls and clone size come from that table. The data show around 250,000 clones, with approximately 80% seen just once and around 3.5% held by the top ten.

Sequencing was performed on peripheral blood. The origin of this receptor is a woman under 30 with acute or convalescent COVID-19. This sequence joins TRBV6-6 and TRBJ2-7; TRBD1 aligns across 8 bases. The CDR3 sequence: CASSYADRDEQYF. The CDR3 nucleotides read TGTGCCAGCAGTTACGCGGACAGGGACGAGCAGTACTTC.